Below, one T cell receptor beta chain is given with its context. This entry is derived from a study of vaccination and CD4 T cells after COVID-19. MiXCR was run by TCRdb on the PCR reads, yielding one entry per CDR3 protein. This table holds about 29,000 distinct CDR3 sequences, approximately 48% found once. Time point in this sample: late sampling 161 to 241 days after vaccination in three convalescent patients. The CDR3 covers 14 residues. Germline-derived CDR1 and CDR2 are DFQATT and SNEGSKA (reference sequence). The J segment lost 5 bases and the V segment lost 0 bases, leaving 6 bases of the junction unmatched.

The V call is TRBV20-1, the J call TRBJ2-5, with 7 bases matching TRBD2. This clonotype originated in a human donor who had recovered from COVID-19. The material sequenced was CD4+ T cells from blood, taken about 7 months after SARS-CoV-2 vaccination. The CDR3 here is CSARDFGGGETQYF. As DNA, the CDR3 is TGCAGTGCTAGAGATTTCGGGGGAGGGGAGACCCAGTACTTC.